A few counts support the clone carrying this T cell receptor (beta chain). The sample originates from a study of T cells in Graves' hyperthyroidism and ophthalmopathy. The CDR3 is made up of 15 amino acids. The germline CDR1 and CDR2 sequences are DFQATT and SNEGSKA (reference sequence). V gave up 3 bases and J gave up 3 bases; unmatched junction bases: 9. Researchers took RNA transcripts and amplified the TCR beta CDR3 regions from them. Primed by the HTBI set, a first-round RT-PCR was run on the TCR CDR3. One entry per CDR3 protein results from TCRdb running MiXCR on the multiplex PCR reads. The sample yields under 450,000 distinct CDR3 sequences, more than 15% seen once.

The sequence was obtained from a woman between 18 and 30 years old with Graves' hyperthyroidism. The chain carries TRBV20-1 and TRBJ2-3; TRBD1 aligns across 7 bases. Sequencing was done on a sample of blood. The CDR3 DNA sequence: TGCAGTGCTAGTTCACTGACAGGGCCTACAGATACGCAGTATTTT. This sequence encodes CSASSLTGPTDTQYF.